This section outlines one T cell receptor (beta chain) sequence together with its context. The antigen is undetermined. The data were taken from a study of a mutant IDH1 vaccine in newly diagnosed glioma. Study-level information: Treated patients were around 62% male, roughly 40% female, mean age roughly 39 years. General study points: Vaccine-induced immune responses occurred in roughly 93% of patients. Pseudoprogression appeared independent of alterations in top peripheral clonotypes.

The time point: week 11, during vaccination. Alongside topical imiquimod, each dose of vaccine comprised 300 ug of mutant IDH1 20-mer peptide. The CDR3 loop spans 14 amino acids. V shed 6 bases and J 7 bases; nucleotides not matched to a gene: 9. Looked up from germline, CDR1 is SQVTM and CDR2 is ANQGSEA. TCRdb keeps only in-frame clones here, not all; method: immunoSEQ multiplex PCR. The data hold around 31,000 clones, with 90% observed a single time. The sequencing here drew on PBMCs, taken from a glioma patient whose treatment included an IDH1 peptide vaccine. This clonotype was sampled from a man aged 18 to 29 with glioma. V is TRBV29-1 and J is TRBJ1-4, with 9 bases identical to TRBD1. In DNA, the CDR3 is TGCAGCGTCGCCGACGGGACAGGGTTTGAAAAACTGTTTTTT. It translates to CSVADGTGFEKLFF.